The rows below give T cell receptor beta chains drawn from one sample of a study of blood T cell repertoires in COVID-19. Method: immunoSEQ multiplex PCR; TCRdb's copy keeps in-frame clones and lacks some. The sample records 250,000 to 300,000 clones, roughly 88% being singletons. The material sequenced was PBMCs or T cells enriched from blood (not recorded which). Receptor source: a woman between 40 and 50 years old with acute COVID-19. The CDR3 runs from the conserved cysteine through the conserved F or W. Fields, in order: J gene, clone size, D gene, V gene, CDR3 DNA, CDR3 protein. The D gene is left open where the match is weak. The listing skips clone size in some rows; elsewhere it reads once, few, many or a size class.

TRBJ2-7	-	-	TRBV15	TGTGCCACCAGCAGAGATAGGCGGGGAACCTACGAGCAGTACTTC	CATSRDRRGTYEQYF
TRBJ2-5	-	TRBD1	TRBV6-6	TGTGCCAGCAGTCGGGGACAGGGAGAGACCCAGTACTTC	CASSRGQGETQYF
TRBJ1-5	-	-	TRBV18	TGTGCCAGCTCAGAGGGTGACCAGCCCCAGCATTTT	CASSEGDQPQHF
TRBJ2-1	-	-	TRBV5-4	TGTGCCAGCAGCTCCCTAGCGCCCCAGGGGGGGCAGTTCTTC	CASSSLAPQGGQFF
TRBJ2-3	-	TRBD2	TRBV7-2	TGTGCCAGCAGCTTATCTAGCGGGAGAGCAGATACGCAGTATTTT	CASSLSSGRADTQYF
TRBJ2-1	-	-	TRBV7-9	TGTGCCAGCAGCTTAGTGTTGGGGACTGGGCACAATGAGCAGTTCTTC	CASSLVLGTGHNEQFF
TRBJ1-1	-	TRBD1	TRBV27	TGTGCCAGCACCCCCCCCGGGACATTGTGGGGACAGGGGGCTGGCACTGAAGCTTTCTTT	CASTPPGTLWGQGAGTEAFF
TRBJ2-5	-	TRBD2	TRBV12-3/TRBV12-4	TGTGCCAGCAGTCCCCGTAGCGGGGAGACCCAGTACTTC	CASSPRSGETQYF
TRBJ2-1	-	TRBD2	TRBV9	TGTGCCAGCAGCGTTGCGGGGGAATCCTACAATGAGCAGTTCTTC	CASSVAGESYNEQFF
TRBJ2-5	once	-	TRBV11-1	TGTGCCAGCAGTCTAGCAGGGGAAACTCAAGAGACCCAGTACTTC	CASSLAGETQETQYF
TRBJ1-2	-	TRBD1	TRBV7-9	TGTGCCAGCAGCTCCCAGGACAGGGGGGGGTATGGCTACACCTTC	CASSSQDRGGYGYTF
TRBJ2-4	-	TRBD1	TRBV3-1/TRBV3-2	TGTGCCAGCAGCCAAGAAAGGGCAGGGGGCTTGGTCAAAAACATTCAGTACTTC	CASSQERAGGLVKNIQYF
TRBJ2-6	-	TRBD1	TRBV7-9	TGTGCCAGCAAGAGTGACAGGGTCTTCTCTGGGGCCAACGTCCTGACTTTC	CASKSDRVFSGANVLTF
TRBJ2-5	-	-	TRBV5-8	TGTGCCAGCAGTCCCGGGGGGCAGATCCAAGAGACCCAGTACTTC	CASSPGGQIQETQYF
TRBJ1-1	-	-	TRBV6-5	TGTGCCAGCAGTTATAGCATGAACACTGAAGCTTTCTTT	CASSYSMNTEAFF
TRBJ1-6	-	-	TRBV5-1	TGCGCCAGCAGCCTGGCCGGGGTACTCTCCTATAATTCACCCCTCCACTTT	CASSLAGVLSYNSPLHF
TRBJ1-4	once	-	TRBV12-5	TGTGCTAGTGGTTTGGTACATGGAGTAAATGAAAAACTGTTTTTT	CASGLVHGVNEKLFF
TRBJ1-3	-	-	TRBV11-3	TGTGCCAGCAGCTTAGATCCTGAAGGGGACTCCTCTGGAAACACCATATATTTT	CASSLDPEGDSSGNTIYF
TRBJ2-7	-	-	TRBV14	TGTGCCAGCAGAAATCAGGGCACCTACGAGCAGTACTTC	CASRNQGTYEQYF
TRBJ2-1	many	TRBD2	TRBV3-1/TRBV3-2	TGTGCCAGCAGCCAACCACTAGCGAGACACAATGAGCAGTTCTTC	CASSQPLARHNEQFF
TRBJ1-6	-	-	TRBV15	TGTGCCACCAGCAGGGTGAGGGGGTTTGACCGATATAATTCACCCCTCCACTTT	CATSRVRGFDRYNSPLHF
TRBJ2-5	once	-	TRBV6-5	TGTGCCAGCACGAGTGGGGGGGCTCTGGAGACCCAGTACTTC	CASTSGGALETQYF
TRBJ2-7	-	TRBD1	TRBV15	TGTGCCACCAGCGGGGACAGGGCGTACGAGCAGTACTTC	CATSGDRAYEQYF
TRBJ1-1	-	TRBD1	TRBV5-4	TGTGCCAGCAGAGGAGGGGGCACGAACACTGAAGCTTTCTTT	CASRGGGTNTEAFF
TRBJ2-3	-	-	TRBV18	TGTGCCAGCTCACCCCAGGAGCGGTCAGATACGCAGTATTTT	CASSPQERSDTQYF
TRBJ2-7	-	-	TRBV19	TGTGCCAGTAGTTGGGGGGTCGAGCAGTACTTC	CASSWGVEQYF
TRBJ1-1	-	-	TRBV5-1	TGCGCCAGCAGCTTATTCGCAGGGAACACTGAAGCTTTCTTT	CASSLFAGNTEAFF
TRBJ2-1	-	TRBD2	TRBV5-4	TGTGCCAGCAGCTTCGGGACTAGCGGACACAATGTGCAGTTCTTC	CASSFGTSGHNVQFF
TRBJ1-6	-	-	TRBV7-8	TGTGCCAGCAGCTTAGGAGCAGGGGCCCCCAACTCACCCCTCCACTTT	CASSLGAGAPNSPLHF
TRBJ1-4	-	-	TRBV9	TGTGCCAGCAGCGCAGGGGCTAATGAAAAACTGTTTTTT	CASSAGANEKLFF
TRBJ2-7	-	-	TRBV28	TGTGCCAGCAGTTTAGGGCCCAGGGATGACTACGAGCAGTACTTC	CASSLGPRDDYEQYF
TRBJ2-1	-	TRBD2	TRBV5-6	TGTGCCAGCAGCTTGATGTGGAGCGGGAACTACAATGAGCAGTTCTTC	CASSLMWSGNYNEQFF
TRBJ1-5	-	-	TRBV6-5	TGTGCCAGCAGTCAATTTAGCAATCAGCCCCAGCATTTT	CASSQFSNQPQHF
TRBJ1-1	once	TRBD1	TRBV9	TGTGCCAGCAGCGCAATCAGGGGGACTGAAGCTTTCTTT	CASSAIRGTEAFF
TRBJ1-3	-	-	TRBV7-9	TGTGCCAGCAGCTCGGGACTGATAGGGGACACCATATATTTT	CASSSGLIGDTIYF
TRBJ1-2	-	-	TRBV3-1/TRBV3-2	TGTGCCAGCAGCCAAGATGCAGGGATATCAGCCTTC	CASSQDAGISAF
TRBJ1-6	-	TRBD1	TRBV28	TGTGCCAGCAGGCTACAGGGGGTACGTCATTCACCCCTCCACTTT	CASRLQGVRHSPLHF
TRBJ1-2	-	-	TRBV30	TGTGCCTGGAGTGTACGGGGGGAGGTTCGGGGCTACACCTTC	CAWSVRGEVRGYTF
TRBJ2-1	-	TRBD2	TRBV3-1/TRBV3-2	TGTGCCATCGGCGACGGGACTAGGGGTAATGAGCAGTTCTTC	CAIGDGTRGNEQFF
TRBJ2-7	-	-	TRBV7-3	TGTGCCAGCAGTCCTCACCGGGTAAGCTCCTACGAGCAGTACTTC	CASSPHRVSSYEQYF
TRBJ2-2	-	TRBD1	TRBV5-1	TGCGCCAGTGGGACAGGGAACACCGGGGAGCTGTTTTTT	CASGTGNTGELFF
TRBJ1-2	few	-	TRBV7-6	TGTGCCAGCAGCTTAGAGGGGGATTCTAACTATGGCTACACCTTC	CASSLEGDSNYGYTF
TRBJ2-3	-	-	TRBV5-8	TGTGCCAGCAGCAACGGTGGTTTTTCTACGCAGTATTTT	CASSNGGFSTQYF